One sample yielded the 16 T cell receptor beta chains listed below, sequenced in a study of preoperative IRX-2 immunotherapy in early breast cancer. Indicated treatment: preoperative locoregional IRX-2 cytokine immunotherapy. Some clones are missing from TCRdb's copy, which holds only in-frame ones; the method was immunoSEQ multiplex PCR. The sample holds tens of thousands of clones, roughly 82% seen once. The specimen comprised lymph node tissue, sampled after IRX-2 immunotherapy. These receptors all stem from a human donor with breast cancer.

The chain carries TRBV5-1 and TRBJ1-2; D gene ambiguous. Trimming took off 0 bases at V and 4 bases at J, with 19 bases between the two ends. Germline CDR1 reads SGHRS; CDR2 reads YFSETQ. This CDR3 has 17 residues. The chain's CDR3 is CASSLARGPLGFYGYTF. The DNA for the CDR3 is TGCGCCAGCAGCTTGGCCCGCGGACCCCTGGGATTCTATGGCTACACCTTC.

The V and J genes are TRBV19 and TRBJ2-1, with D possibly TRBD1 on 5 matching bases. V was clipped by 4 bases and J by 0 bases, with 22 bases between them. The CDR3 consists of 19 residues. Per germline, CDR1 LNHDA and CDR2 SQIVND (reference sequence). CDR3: CASSTHPPTTVHSYNEQFF. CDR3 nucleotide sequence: TGTGCCAGTAGTACCCACCCCCCAACGACAGTACACTCCTACAATGAGCAGTTCTTC.

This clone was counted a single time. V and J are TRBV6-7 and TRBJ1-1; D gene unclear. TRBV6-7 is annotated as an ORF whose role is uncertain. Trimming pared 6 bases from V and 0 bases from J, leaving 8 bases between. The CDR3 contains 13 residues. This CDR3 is CASRRFLNTEAFF. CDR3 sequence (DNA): TGTGCCAGCAGACGCTTCTTGAACACTGAAGCTTTCTTT.

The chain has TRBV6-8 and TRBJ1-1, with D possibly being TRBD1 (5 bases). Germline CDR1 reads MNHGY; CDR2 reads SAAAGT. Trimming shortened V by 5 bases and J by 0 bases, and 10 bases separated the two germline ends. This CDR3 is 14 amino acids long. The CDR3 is CASSIDRLNTEAFF. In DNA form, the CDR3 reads TGTGCCAGCAGTATAGACAGATTGAACACTGAAGCTTTCTTT.

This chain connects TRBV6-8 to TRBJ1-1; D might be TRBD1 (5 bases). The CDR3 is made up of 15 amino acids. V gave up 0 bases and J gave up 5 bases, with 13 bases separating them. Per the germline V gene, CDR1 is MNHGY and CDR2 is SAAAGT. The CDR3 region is CASSYSFSEGTEAFF. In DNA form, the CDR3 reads TGTGCCAGCAGTTACTCCTTCTCGGAGGGGACTGAAGCTTTCTTT.

CDR3 residues: CASNLGRDNSPLHF. The CDR3 coding sequence is TGTGCCAGCAATCTTGGGAGGGATAATTCACCCCTCCACTTT. The J gene is TRBJ1-6, the V gene TRBV6-8, with D uncertain. Trimming removed 7 bases at V and 5 bases at J, with 12 bases between. Per germline, CDR1 MNHGY and CDR2 SAAAGT. The CDR3 runs 14 residues.

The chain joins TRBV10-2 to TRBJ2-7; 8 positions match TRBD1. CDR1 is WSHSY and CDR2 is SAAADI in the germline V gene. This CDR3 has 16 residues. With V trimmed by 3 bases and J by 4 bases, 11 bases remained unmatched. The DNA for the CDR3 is TGCGCCAGCAGTGATTATACCGGGACAGGCACATACGAGCAGTACTTC. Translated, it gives CASSDYTGTGTYEQYF.

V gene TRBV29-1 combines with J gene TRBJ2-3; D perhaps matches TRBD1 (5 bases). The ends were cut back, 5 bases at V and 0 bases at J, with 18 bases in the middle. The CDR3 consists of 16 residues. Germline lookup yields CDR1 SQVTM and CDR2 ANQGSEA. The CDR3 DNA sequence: TGCAGCGTTTGGGGCAGCGAGACCTCTAGCACAGATACGCAGTATTTT. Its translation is CSVWGSETSSTDTQYF.

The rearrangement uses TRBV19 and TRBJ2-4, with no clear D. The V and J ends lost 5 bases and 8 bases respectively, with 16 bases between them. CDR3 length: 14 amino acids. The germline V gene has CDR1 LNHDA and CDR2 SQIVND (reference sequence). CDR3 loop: CASSVGLPPYIQYF. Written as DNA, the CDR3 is TGTGCCAGTAGTGTGGGTTTACCCCCATACATTCAGTACTTC.

The CDR3 DNA reads TGTGCCAGCAGCCCAGACAGGGGGAACACTGAAGCTTTCTTT. The encoded protein is CASSPDRGNTEAFF. V gene TRBV11-3 combines with J gene TRBJ1-1; 8 nucleotides match TRBD1. Germline V gene sequence: CDR1 SGHNT, CDR2 YENEEA. Trimming cost V 5 bases and J 1 base; bases outside gene matches: 3. The CDR3 is 14 residues long.

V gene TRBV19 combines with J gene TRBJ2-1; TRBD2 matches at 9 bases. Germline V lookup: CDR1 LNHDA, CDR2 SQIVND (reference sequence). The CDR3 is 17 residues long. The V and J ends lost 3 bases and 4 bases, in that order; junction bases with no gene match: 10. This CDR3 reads CASSMSAASGEYNEQFF. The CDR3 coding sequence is TGTGCCAGTAGTATGAGTGCCGCTAGCGGGGAATACAATGAGCAGTTCTTC.

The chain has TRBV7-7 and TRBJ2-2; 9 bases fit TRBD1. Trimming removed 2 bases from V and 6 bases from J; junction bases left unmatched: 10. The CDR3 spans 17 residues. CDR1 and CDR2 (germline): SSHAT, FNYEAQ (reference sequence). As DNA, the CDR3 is TGTGCCAGCAGCTTATCGGTAACAGGGGGCATCTCCGGGGAGCTGTTTTTT. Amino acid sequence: CASSLSVTGGISGELFF.

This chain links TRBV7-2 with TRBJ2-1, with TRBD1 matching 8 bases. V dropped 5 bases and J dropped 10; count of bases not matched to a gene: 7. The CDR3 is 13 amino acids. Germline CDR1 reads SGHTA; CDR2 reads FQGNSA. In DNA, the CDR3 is TGTGCCAGCAGCCTGGGACAGGTCCGCGAGCAGTTCTTC. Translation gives CASSLGQVREQFF.

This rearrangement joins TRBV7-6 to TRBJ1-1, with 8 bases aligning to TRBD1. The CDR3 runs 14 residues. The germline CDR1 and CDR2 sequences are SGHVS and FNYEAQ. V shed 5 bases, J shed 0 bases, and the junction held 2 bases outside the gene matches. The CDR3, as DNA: TGTGCCAGCAGCGAGGACAGGGTGAACACTGAAGCTTTCTTT. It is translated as CASSEDRVNTEAFF.

CDR3 sequence reads: CASSQLGTPETTQYF. The DNA for the CDR3 is TGTGCCAGCAGCCAGCTCGGCACGCCGGAGACGACCCAGTACTTC. The rearrangement links TRBV9 to TRBJ2-5, with no clear D. Germline assignment: CDR1 SGDLS and CDR2 YYNGEE. The CDR3 covers 15 residues. Trimming removed 4 bases at V and 7 bases at J, with 20 bases between.

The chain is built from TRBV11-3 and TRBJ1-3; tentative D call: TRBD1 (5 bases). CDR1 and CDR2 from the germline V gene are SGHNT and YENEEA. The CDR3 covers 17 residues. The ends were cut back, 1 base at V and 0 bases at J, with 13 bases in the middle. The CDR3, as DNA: TGTGCCAGCAGCTTAGGAGCGGGACCCGACTCTGGAAACACCATATATTTT. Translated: CASSLGAGPDSGNTIYF.